This record concerns one T cell receptor (beta chain) sequence. As yet, its antigen is unknown. The CDR3 consists of 11 residues. The germline gives CDR1 MDHEN, CDR2 SYDVKM. Between the trimmed V and J ends, which lost 10 bases and 17 bases, there was a span of 20 bases. This specimen belongs to a study of cytomegalovirus exposure and HLA in healthy donors. Study-wide points: There was a cluster of highly shared sequence variants that was likely a sequencing artifact.

The PCR had 60 Vbeta and 13 Jbeta primers. Produced via immunoSEQ multiplex PCR; TCRdb's table is partial and in-frame only. This sample yields 150,000 to 200,000 clones, of which around 81% are seen a single time; under 2% belongs to the top ten. The study sampled nominally healthy donors, though unrecorded immune exposures were likely. The sample was PBMCs. V usage is TRBV28 and J usage is TRBJ1-4; D ambiguous. The receptor was isolated from a man aged 25-45 years in good health and CMV-seronegative. The CDR3 DNA is TGTGCCACCCGGGATGTGGGAAGGCCTTTTTTT. It encodes CATRDVGRPFF.